This T cell receptor (beta chain) was identified during a study of blood T cell repertoires in COVID-19. Sequenced by immunoSEQ multiplex PCR; TCRdb stores in-frame clones only, minus some. Of a few hundred thousand clones detected, approximately 86% appear once; the ten largest clones hold roughly 3.1%. The V gene's germline CDR1 is LNHDA and CDR2 SQIVND (reference sequence). V lost 5 bases, J lost 0 bases, and 11 bases lay in between. The CDR3 sequence is 14 residues long. The chain employs TRBV19 and TRBJ2-7, with D perhaps TRBD2 (5 bases). The receptor was isolated from a woman in her late teens or twenties with acute or convalescent COVID-19. Specimen: peripheral blood. CDR3: CASSLSGTSYEQYF. The CDR3 bases are TGTGCCAGTAGTCTGAGCGGAACCTCCTACGAGCAGTACTTC. The full variable domain, with the rest looked up from reference TRBV19 and TRBJ2-7, is DGGITQSPKYLFRKEGQNVTLSCEQNLNHDAMYWYRQDPGQGLRLIYYSQIVNDFQKGDIAEGYSVSREKKESFPLTVTSAQKNPTAFYLCASSLSGTSYEQYFGPGTRLTVT.